Each of the 18 T cell receptor beta chains below was sequenced from the same sample in a study of blood T cells in healthy people across ages. Alongside a J-beta primer mix, a sample-barcoded 5' primer served in a second PCR lasting about 7 to 11 cycles. TCRdb used MiXCR to reprocess the 5' RACE reads, holding one entry per CDR3 protein. Found here are hundreds of thousands of distinct CDR3 sequences, about 20% of them singletons; the top ten hold about 20%. Source material: blood. The receptors shown here come from a man between 65 and 85 years old in good health.

This clonotype was counted at least ten times. The chain couples TRBV20-1 to TRBJ2-5; TRBD1 aligns across 11 bases. CDR3 length: 14 residues. Losses at the gene ends were 4 bases for V and 6 bases for J; bases not matched to a gene: 7. In germline, CDR1 is DFQATT, CDR2 SNEGSKA (reference sequence). DNA of the CDR3: TGCAGTGCTACCCGGACAGGGGGCAGTAAGACCCAGTACTTC. Translation: CSATRTGGSKTQYF.

This clonotype showed up just a few times. The V gene is TRBV3-1, the J gene TRBJ2-3; D ambiguous. Germline CDR1 and CDR2: LGHDT and YNNKEL (reference sequence). The CDR3 is made up of 14 amino acids. Trimming removed 2 bases from V and 4 bases from J, with 10 bases in between. The DNA for the CDR3 is TGTGCCAGCAGCCAAATGCGCAATGCAGATACGCAGTATTTT. Translating it yields CASSQMRNADTQYF.

The chain carries TRBV5-1 and TRBJ1-1; no clear D. V dropped 2 bases and J dropped 1 base, with 9 bases sitting between them. The V gene's germline CDR1 is SGHRS and CDR2 YFSETQ. The CDR3 has 14 residues. The CDR3 sequence is CASSFRQTNTEAFF. CDR3 coding DNA: TGCGCCAGCAGCTTTCGGCAGACGAACACTGAAGCTTTCTTT.

The genes are TRBV28 and TRBJ2-5, with 11 bases matching TRBD2. CDR1 and CDR2 from the germline V gene are MDHEN and SYDVKM. With 10 bases clipped from V and 6 bases from J, the junction kept 4 bases outside the gene matches. CDR3 length: 12 residues. The CDR3 bases are TGTGCCATCACTAGCGGGAGTAAGACCCAGTACTTC. Amino acid sequence: CAITSGSKTQYF.

The CDR3 here is CASSWATGLNTDTQYF. The CDR3, as DNA: TGTGCCAGCAGCTGGGCGACGGGACTTAACACAGATACGCAGTATTTT. The V gene is TRBV5-8, the J gene TRBJ2-3, with D possibly being TRBD2 (6 bases). Germline-derived CDR1 and CDR2 are SGHTS and YDEGEE. The V and J ends lost 3 bases and 2 bases respectively, with 16 bases between them. The CDR3 covers 16 residues.

The chain uses TRBV9 and TRBJ2-5; TRBD2 might be the D (5 bases). In germline, CDR1 is SGDLS, CDR2 YYNGEE. The length of the CDR3 is 13 residues. Trimming left V 7 bases short and J 2 bases short, with 12 bases between. Here the CDR3 DNA reads TGTGCCAGCGGACGAGGACTTCAAGAGACCCAGTACTTC. Translated: CASGRGLQETQYF.

This clonotype was detected only a few times. The V and J genes are TRBV11-2 and TRBJ2-7; 11 nucleotides agree with TRBD1. This CDR3 contains 15 residues. From germline, CDR1 is SGHAT and CDR2 FQNNGV. V was clipped by 4 bases and J by 4 bases; unmatched bases: 6. CDR3 region: CASSWTGGSNYEQYF. The CDR3 nucleotides are TGTGCCAGCAGCTGGACAGGGGGCTCAAATTACGAGCAGTACTTC.

There are a few counts of this clonotype. V usage is TRBV5-1 and J usage is TRBJ2-3; TRBD1 matches 9 bases. This CDR3 is 16 amino acids long. Germline CDR1 is SGHRS and CDR2 is YFSETQ. Trimming at V came to 0 bases and at J to 4 bases, leaving 6 bases not matched to a gene. The CDR3 spells CASSLAGQGGPDTQYF. CDR3 bases: TGCGCCAGCAGCTTGGCGGGACAGGGTGGGCCAGATACGCAGTATTTT.

The chain employs TRBV6-6 and TRBJ2-7, with D possibly matching TRBD2 (6 bases). The CDR3 is 13 residues long. Germline lookup yields CDR1 MNHNY and CDR2 SVGAGI (reference sequence). V was cut by 6 bases and J by 4 bases, with 13 bases left in between. CDR3 DNA sequence: TGTGCCAGCAGCCGTAGTAGCGGATACGAGCAGTACGTC. Translating gives CASSRSSGYEQYV.

This clonotype was detected only a few times. The V gene is TRBV12-3 or TRBV12-4, the J gene TRBJ1-6; D is possibly TRBD1 (5 bases). CDR3 size: 14 residues. The V end lost 3 bases, the J end lost 5 bases, and 8 bases lay between the germline ends. CDR3 in DNA: TGTGCCAGCAGTTTTCCACAGGATAATTCACCCCTCCACTTT. As protein: CASSFPQDNSPLHF.

Points on this clonotype: The junction departs from the called germline gene at one end, perhaps through a read error. The chain carries TRBV29-1 and TRBJ1-4, with D tentatively TRBD1 (6 bases). The germline CDR1 and CDR2 sequences are SQVTM and ANQGSEA. The CDR3 covers 11 residues. CDR3 nucleotide sequence: TGCGGCGTTGAAGGGGGTGAAAAACTGTTTTTT. It translates to CGVEGGEKLFF.

The CDR3 DNA reads TGTGCCAGCTCCGATCGGACTAGTCGAGATACGCAGTATTTT. Protein product: CASSDRTSRDTQYF. V usage is TRBV6-5 and J usage is TRBJ2-3, with 7 bases identical to TRBD2. Germline assignment: CDR1 MNHEY and CDR2 SVGAGI. The V gene end was trimmed by 8 bases and the J gene end by 5 bases; junction bases not matched to a gene: 10. This CDR3 has 14 residues.

This clonotype has only a few counts. The CDR3 ends on some other residue instead of the conserved phenylalanine or tryptophan, so this is likely a read error. The rearrangement joins TRBV7-9 to TRBJ2-5; unclear D gene. Germline assignment: CDR1 SEHNR and CDR2 FQNEAQ (reference sequence). The CDR3 is 12 residues long. The V end lost 6 bases, the J end lost 4 bases, and 9 bases lay between the germline ends. The CDR3 region is CASSRSRETQYL. CDR3 in DNA: TGTGCCAGCAGTCGGTCGCGAGAGACCCAGTACCTC.

The J gene is TRBJ2-7, the V gene TRBV9; D call uncertain. Germline CDR1 and CDR2: SGDLS and YYNGEE. This CDR3 has 14 amino acids. Trimming removed 0 bases at V and 0 bases at J, with 7 bases between. CDR3 bases: TGTGCCAGCAGCGTAGAAATGAGCTCCTACGAGCAGTACTTC. It translates to CASSVEMSSYEQYF.

This clonotype came up a few times. The chain joins TRBV6-5 to TRBJ2-7; 7 nucleotides line up with TRBD1. The CDR3 is 15 amino acids. Trimming removed 5 bases from V and 3 bases from J; junction bases left unmatched: 10. Looked up from germline, CDR1 is MNHEY and CDR2 is SVGAGI. The chain's CDR3 is CASSLRQGEGYEQYF. The DNA for the CDR3 is TGTGCCAGCAGTCTCCGACAGGGAGAGGGCTACGAGCAGTACTTC.

This clonotype was found a few times. The chain links TRBV12-3 or TRBV12-4 to TRBJ1-1; D may be TRBD1 (6 bases). With 6 bases removed from V and 11 bases from J, the gap between germline ends came to 16 bases. This CDR3 region has 12 residues. The DNA of the CDR3 is TGTGCCAGCAGCCTGGGGGGGGCTGGGGCTTTCTTT. Its protein is CASSLGGAGAFF.

This clonotype was counted between two and nine times. At one boundary the junction diverges from the germline segment, which might be a read error. This rearrangement joins TRBV29-1 to TRBJ2-3; TRBD2 agrees at 10 bases. The germline V gene encodes CDR1 SQVTM and CDR2 ANQGSEA. This CDR3 contains 16 residues. The CDR3 region is CSVARFSGRVTDAQYF. The CDR3 DNA sequence: TGCAGCGTTGCGAGGTTCAGCGGGAGGGTGACAGATGCGCAGTATTTT.

The chain couples TRBV29-1 to TRBJ1-1; D uncertain. Germline CDR1 is SQVTM and CDR2 is ANQGSEA. This CDR3 region has 12 residues. Trimming took 7 bases from V and 0 from J, leaving 9 bases between them. The CDR3 nucleotides read TGCAGCGGGACCGCCATGAACACTGAAGCTTTCTTT. The encoded protein is CSGTAMNTEAFF.